The subject of this entry is one T cell receptor beta chain. As yet, its antigen is unknown. A much bigger clone sits one base away, suggesting this may be a read error. The length of the CDR3 is 17 residues. Trimming shortened V by 5 bases and J by 3 bases, and 17 bases separated the two germline ends. Germline CDR1 is SGHTA and CDR2 is FQGNSA. This sample is drawn from a study of shared clonotypes between healthy human individuals. Study-wide context: A couple of women and a few men aged 18 to 49 served as donors. Each donor had three CD4 naive, three CD4 memory, two CD8 naive and one CD8 memory plate.

Whole-study findings and limits: Clonotype sharing among donors likely depends on sequencing depth.

200 to 250 ng DNA, 25,000 to 35,000 T cell genomes, went into each sorted-subset replicate PCR. Clones were read by immunoSEQ multiplex PCR, and TCRdb kept only the in-frame ones, dropping some. The sample holds about 980,000 clones, more than 75% seen once. This clonotype originated in a man younger than 35 in good health. The sequenced sample was memory CD4+ T cells sorted from blood. Subset of the sample: CD45RA-negative fraction. The chain uses TRBV7-2 and TRBJ2-6; weak D call: TRBD1 (6 bases). The CDR3 reads CASSPRQVFFGANVLTF. Written as DNA, the CDR3 is TGTGCCAGCAGCCCGCGACAGGTGTTCTTTGGGGCCAACGTCCTGACTTTC.